This T cell receptor beta chain was profiled in a study of shared clonotypes between healthy human individuals. Study-wide background: Per donor, CD8 memory used one plate, CD8 naive used two, CD4 memory used three and CD4 naive used three.

General observations from the study: Researchers found naive subsets generally carried larger estimated richness than memory subsets. Between four donors, naive CD4 clonotypes were shared at a level of roughly 5.5%. A reduction in generation probabilities was seen for non-shared clonotypes relative to those shared by all four donors.

Profiled with immunoSEQ multiplex PCR; TCRdb holds only in-frame clones, not every one. The top ten hold 0.37% of the sample, which has about 2.5 million clones, about nine tenths seen once. Details on this clone: Its target is unknown. Other nucleotide sequences from this sample produce the same CDR3.

Sequencing was done on a sample of naive CD4+ T cells from PBMCs. Stated subset: CD45RA+ positively selected. This TCR was sampled from a young man in good health. Some clones in this sample may be carry-over from other donors' samples.

In DNA, the CDR3 is TGTGCCAGCAGCGCCAGGACTAGCGGAGTGGAGACCCAGTACTTC. This codes for CASSARTSGVETQYF. The J gene is TRBJ2-5, the V gene TRBV9; 10 bases align to TRBD2. Unmatched junction bases numbered 7, after V lost 3 bases and J lost 5 bases. The germline gives CDR1 SGDLS, CDR2 YYNGEE. The CDR3 length is 15 residues.